In its sample, the clone carrying this T cell receptor beta chain was seen once. Its target is unknown. Germline V gene sequence: CDR1 MNHNS, CDR2 SASEGT. This CDR3 is 14 amino acids long. Trimming stripped 6 bases from V and 2 bases from J, with 14 bases between. This record belongs to a study of T cell repertoires and HLA-DP antigens. Study as a whole: CD4+ T cells were cocultured with HeLa cells expressing HLA-DP. General study points: Against both alloantigens, CD137+ clonality was similar, approximately 0.4. Previously undetected clones averaged about 33% and 55% against the two alleles respectively.

Clones were read by immunoSEQ multiplex PCR, and TCRdb kept only the in-frame ones, dropping some. The data contain over 60,000 clones, about 80% of them seen just once; the ten biggest clones take up about 1.6%. CD4+ T cells, purified by negative selection, averaged around 98% purity. The sequencing sample was made of CD4+ T cells from PBMCs. The sequence derives from a man aged 55 to 70 in good health and CMV-seronegative. The V gene is TRBV6-1, the J gene TRBJ2-7; D might be TRBD1 (7 bases). The CDR3 is CASRAGTVPYEQYF. CDR3 in DNA: TGTGCCAGCAGGGCGGGGACAGTACCCTACGAGCAGTACTTC.